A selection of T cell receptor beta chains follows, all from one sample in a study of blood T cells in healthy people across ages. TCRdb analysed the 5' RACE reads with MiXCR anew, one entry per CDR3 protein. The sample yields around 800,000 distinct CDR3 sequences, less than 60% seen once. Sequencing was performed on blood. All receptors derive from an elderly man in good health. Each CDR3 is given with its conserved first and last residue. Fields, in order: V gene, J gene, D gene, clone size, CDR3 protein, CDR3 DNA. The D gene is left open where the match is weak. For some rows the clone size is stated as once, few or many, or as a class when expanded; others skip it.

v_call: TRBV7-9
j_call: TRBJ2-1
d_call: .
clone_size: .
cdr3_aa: CASTSRPRPYNEQFF
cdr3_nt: TGTGCCAGCACCTCCAGGCCACGACCCTACAATGAGCAGTTCTTC

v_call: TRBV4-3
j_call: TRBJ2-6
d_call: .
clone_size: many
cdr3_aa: CASSRTQGTGANVLTF
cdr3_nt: TGCGCCAGCAGCCGAACGCAGGGTACCGGGGCCAACGTCCTGACTTTC

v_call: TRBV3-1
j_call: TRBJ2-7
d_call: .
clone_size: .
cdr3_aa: CASSQGTRYVQYF
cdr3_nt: TGTGCCAGCAGCCAAGGGACGCGCTACGTGCAGTACTTC

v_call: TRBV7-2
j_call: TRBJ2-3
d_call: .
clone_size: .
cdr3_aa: CVSSLTSTDTQYF
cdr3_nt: TGTGTCAGCAGCTTAACCAGCACAGATACGCAGTATTTT

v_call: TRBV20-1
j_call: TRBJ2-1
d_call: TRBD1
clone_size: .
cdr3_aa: CSAIQGGLSYNEQFF
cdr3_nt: TGCAGTGCGATACAGGGGGGCCTCTCCTACAATGAGCAGTTCTTC

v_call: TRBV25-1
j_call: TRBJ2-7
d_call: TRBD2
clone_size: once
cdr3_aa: CASSDTSGGTSYNEQYF
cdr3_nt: TGTGCCAGCAGTGATACTAGCGGGGGGACCTCCTACAATGAGCAGTACTTC

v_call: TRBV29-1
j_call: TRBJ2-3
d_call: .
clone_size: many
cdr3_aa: CSVEFQGTDTQYF
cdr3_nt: TGCAGCGTTGAATTCCAGGGGACAGATACGCAGTATTTT

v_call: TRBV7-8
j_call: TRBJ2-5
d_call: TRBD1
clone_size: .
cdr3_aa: CASSPGGGQSQETQYF
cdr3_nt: TGTGCCAGCAGCCCCGGTGGGGGACAGTCTCAAGAGACCCAGTACTTC

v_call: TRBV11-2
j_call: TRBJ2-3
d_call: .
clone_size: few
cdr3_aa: CASSLLAWDTQYF
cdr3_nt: TGTGCCAGCAGCTTGTTGGCGTGGGATACGCAGTATTTT

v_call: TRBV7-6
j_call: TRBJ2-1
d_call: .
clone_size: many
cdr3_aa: CASSLVPYNEQFF
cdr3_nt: TGTGCCAGCAGCTTAGTTCCCTACAATGAGCAGTTCTTC

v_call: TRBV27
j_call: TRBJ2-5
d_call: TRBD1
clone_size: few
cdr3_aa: CASGRLGQDIQETQYF
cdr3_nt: TGTGCCAGCGGTAGATTGGGACAGGACATCCAAGAGACCCAGTACTTC

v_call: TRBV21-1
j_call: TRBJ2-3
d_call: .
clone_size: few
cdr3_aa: CASSTSNRRSTDTQYF
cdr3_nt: TGTGCCAGCAGCACCTCAAACAGGCGTAGCACAGATACGCAGTATTTT

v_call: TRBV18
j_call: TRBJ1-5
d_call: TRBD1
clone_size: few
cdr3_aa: CASSPSQGDNQPQHF
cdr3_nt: TGTGCCAGCTCACCGTCACAGGGGGACAATCAGCCCCAGCATTTT

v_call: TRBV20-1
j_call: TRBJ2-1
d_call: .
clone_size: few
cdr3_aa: CSARVMAPEQFF
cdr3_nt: TGCAGTGCTAGAGTTATGGCGCCAGAGCAGTTCTTC

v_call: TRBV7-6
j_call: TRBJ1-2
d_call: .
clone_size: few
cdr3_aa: CASSPSLGTGYTF
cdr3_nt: TGTGCCAGCAGCCCTTCGTTAGGGACTGGCTACACCTTC

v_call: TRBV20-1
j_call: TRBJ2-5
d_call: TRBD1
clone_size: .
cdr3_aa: CSARDPTGGETQYF
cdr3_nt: TGCAGTGCTAGAGATCCCACAGGGGGAGAGACCCAGTACTTC

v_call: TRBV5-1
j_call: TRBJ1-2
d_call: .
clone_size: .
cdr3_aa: CASSLAENAPDGYTF
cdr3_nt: TGCGCCAGCAGCTTGGCCGAGAACGCACCGGATGGCTACACCTTC

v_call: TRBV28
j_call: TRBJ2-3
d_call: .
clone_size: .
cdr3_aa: CASSLFGSSTDTQYF
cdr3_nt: TGTGCCAGCAGCCTCTTTGGCAGTAGCACAGATACGCAGTATTTT

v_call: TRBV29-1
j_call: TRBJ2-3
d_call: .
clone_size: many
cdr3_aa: CSVGGVGSESSDTQYF
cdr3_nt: TGCAGCGTTGGGGGGGTGGGTAGCGAATCTTCAGATACGCAGTATTTT

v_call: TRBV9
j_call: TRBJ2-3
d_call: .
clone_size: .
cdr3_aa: CASTPGTLGTDTQYF
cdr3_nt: TGTGCCAGCACCCCCGGGACTCTTGGCACAGATACGCAGTATTTT

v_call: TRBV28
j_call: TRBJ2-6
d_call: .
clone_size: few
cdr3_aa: CASSPQGENVLTF
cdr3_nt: TGTGCCAGCAGCCCACAAGGAGAAAACGTCCTGACTTTC

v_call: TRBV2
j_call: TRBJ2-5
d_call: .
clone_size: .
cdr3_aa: CASSEEGPFQETQYF
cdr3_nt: TGTGCCAGCAGTGAAGAGGGCCCCTTCCAAGAGACCCAGTACTTC